The clone carrying this T cell receptor (beta chain) is medium-sized within its sample. Each CDR3 protein is one row after TCRdb ran MiXCR on the PCR reads. The table has 16,000 or so distinct CDR3 sequences, approximately 43% seen once. V was trimmed by 4 bases and J by 4 bases, leaving 16 bases between them. Germline V gene lookup returns CDR1 SGHTA and CDR2 FQGNSA. The CDR3 loop spans 15 amino acids. These data belong to a study of tumor-infiltrating lymphocytes in oesophageal squamous cell carcinoma. The chain links TRBV7-2 to TRBJ1-1; D gene unclear. The sequenced sample was blood. This TCR was sampled from a female donor with esophageal squamous cell carcinoma. The CDR3 region has the DNA TGTGCCAGCAGCTACCAGTTCCAGGCCGCCACTGAAGCTTTCTTT. Translated: CASSYQFQAATEAFF. Based on the CDR3 plus reference TRBV7-2 and TRBJ1-1, the full variable domain is GAGVSQSPSNKVTEKGKDVELRCDPISGHTALYWYRQSLGQGLEFLIYFQGNSAPDKSGLPSDRFSAERTGGSVSTLTIQRTQQEDSAVYLCASSYQFQAATEAFFGQGTRLTVV.